The clone carrying this T cell receptor (beta chain) was found once. Its specificity is unknown. The data belong to a study of Ad26.COV2.S vaccination and SARS-CoV-2 variants. CDR3 size: 18 residues. Germline CDR1 is SEHNR and CDR2 is FQNEAQ (reference sequence). V was clipped by 4 bases and J by 2 bases, with 21 bases between them. Whole-study results and caveats: Spike-specific TCR breadth ran higher among vaccine recipients than placebo recipients.

Profiling relied on immunoSEQ multiplex PCR, and the TCRdb table lists in-frame clones only, not all of them. The sample has about half a million clones, about nine tenths seen once. Treatment specified: about 20 received Ad26.COV2.S at low or high dose, single or two shots; 5 received placebo; per-sample allocation not given. Day 63 after the first injection of vaccine or placebo was the sampling time. The receptor's source is a person aged 18-65 years who received the Ad26.COV2.S COVID-19 vaccine or a placebo. The chain employs TRBV7-9 and TRBJ1-5, with D tentatively TRBD1 (5 bases). The source material was peripheral blood, sampled in a trial of Ad26.COV2.S vaccine versus placebo. The CDR3 sequence: CASSYKGTKGSRNQPQHF. The CDR3 DNA reads as TGTGCCAGCAGCTACAAAGGGACCAAAGGGTCGCGCAATCAGCCCCAGCATTTT.